This T cell receptor beta chain was documented in a study of naive and memory T cell subsets. Overall study results and limits: Over 95% of naive TCR sequences appeared only once after error correction, unlike memory subsets.

V lost 2 bases to trimming and J lost 8 bases; unmatched junction nucleotides: 4. The germline V gene has CDR1 SGHRS and CDR2 YFSETQ. This CDR3 is 13 amino acids long. The beta constant-region primer was an equimolar mix of two oligonucleotides covering TRBC1 and TRBC2. MiXCR was run by TCRdb on the UMI-ligation and nested PCR reads, yielding one entry per CDR3 protein. The sample lists over 20,000 distinct CDR3 sequences, approximately 10% occurring once. Alpha and beta libraries were amplified separately from the second PCR onward. CD4+ T cell IFNgamma after overnight CMV lysate exposure gave donor CMV status. As regards this clonotype: Its specificity is unknown.

This receptor was taken from a human donor in good health. V and J are TRBV5-1 and TRBJ2-1; the match to TRBD2 covers 7 bases. The sequencing input was central memory CD8+ T cells from blood. This CDR3 is CASSLIGRDEQFF. The CDR3 DNA sequence: TGCGCCAGCAGCTTAATTGGGAGGGATGAGCAGTTCTTC.